This TCR beta chain was profiled in a study of cytomegalovirus exposure and HLA in healthy donors. Study details: An early release of data contained 75 million to 100 million unique TCRs, which came from HLA-typed donors. Of around 410 genotyped donors, about 81% grouped in the Caucasian-associated ancestry cluster.

Whole-study findings and limits: In an earlier analysis, about 87% or about 30%: the productive usage of most TCR beta V segments. Reportedly, diagnosis of cytomegalovirus status by the classifier showed high specificity and sensitivity.

PCR used 60 Vbeta primers and 13 Jbeta primers. The assay was immunoSEQ multiplex PCR, and TCRdb's table has in-frame clones only and misses some. The data contain under 250,000 clones, approximately 81% of them singletons. Points on this clone: Its antigen is still unknown.

The sequencing sample was made of PBMCs. The sequence was collected from a girl aged 2-10 years in good health and CMV-seronegative.

The CDR3 region has the DNA TGCGCCAGCAGCCTTGGGAGAGGAGGAGGCAATCAGCCCCAGCATTTT. Translating gives CASSLGRGGGNQPQHF. The chain carries TRBV5-1 and TRBJ1-5; D is unresolved. The length of the CDR3 is 16 residues. The germline V and J ends were trimmed by 4 bases and 2 bases, with 16 bases remaining between them. Per germline, CDR1 SGHRS and CDR2 YFSETQ.